The 9 T cell receptor beta chains below all came from one sample that was sequenced in a study of CD8+ T cells in alopecia areata. Investigators isolated RNA and reverse transcribed it into cDNA to act as the sequencing template. Libraries were prepared by immunoSEQ multiplex PCR; TCRdb keeps only in-frame clonotypes and omits some of them. The sample records 150,000 to 200,000 clones, just under 65% being singletons. Treatment reported: oral pan-JAK inhibitor, 5-10 mg twice daily. Sample: CD4+ T cells sorted from blood, taken around week 49, from a patient treated with tofacitinib. Receptors originate from a human donor with alopecia areata.

The V and J genes are TRBV11-2 and TRBJ1-1, with TRBD1 as a possible D gene (6 bases). The germline V gene has CDR1 SGHAT and CDR2 FQNNGV. Trimming stripped 5 bases from V and 4 bases from J, with 14 bases between. The CDR3 contains 14 residues. The CDR3 DNA reads as TGTGCCAGCAGCCTACAGGGTAAAGGCACTGAAGCTTTCTTT. It encodes CASSLQGKGTEAFF.

The J gene is TRBJ2-5, the V gene TRBV2; no reliable D call. The CDR3 totals 13 residues. Germline CDR1 is SNHLY and CDR2 is FYNNEI. Trimming cost V 6 bases and J 5 bases, with 13 bases left between them. The CDR3: CASRSGSRETQYF. In nucleotides, the CDR3 is TGTGCCAGCAGGTCGGGCAGTCGGGAGACCCAGTACTTC.

The chain has TRBV2 and TRBJ2-1; D is undetermined. This CDR3 contains 10 residues. The germline V gene encodes CDR1 SNHLY and CDR2 FYNNEI. V lost 6 bases and J 5 bases, leaving 2 bases between the germline ends. CDR3 DNA: TGTGCCAGCAGGAACAATGAGCAGTTCTTC. This sequence encodes CASRNNEQFF.

In regard to this clone: Other DNA sequences of this sample code for an identical CDR3. The chain couples TRBV29-1 to TRBJ1-1, with D perhaps TRBD1 (5 bases). The CDR3 sequence is 13 residues long. V gave up 1 base and J gave up 0 bases, with 6 bases separating them. Germline CDR1 reads SQVTM; CDR2 reads ANQGSEA. CDR3 nucleotide sequence: TGCAGCGTTGAAGCAGGGTTGAACACTGAAGCTTTCTTT. The encoded protein is CSVEAGLNTEAFF.

The V gene is TRBV30, the J gene TRBJ1-1; no clear D. The CDR3 consists of 14 residues. Germline assignment: CDR1 GTSNPN and CDR2 SVGIG (reference sequence). V lost 1 base to trimming and J lost 1 base, with 10 bases between them. CDR3 DNA sequence: TGTGCCTGGAGTGGCCCAACAAAGAACACTGAAGCTTTCTTT. Its translation is CAWSGPTKNTEAFF.

The V and J genes are TRBV7-2 and TRBJ2-7, with unresolved D. Germline CDR1 SGHTA, CDR2 FQGNSA. This CDR3 is 15 amino acids long. V lost 5 bases to trimming and J lost 4 bases, with 18 bases between them. In nucleotides, the CDR3 is TGTGCCAGCAGCAGGCAAGGGTCCCCGATGTACGAGCAGTACTTC. Its protein is CASSRQGSPMYEQYF.

This clone was observed a handful of times. This chain joins TRBV12-5 and TRBJ1-1; tentatively, D is TRBD1 (6 bases). CDR3 length: 12 amino acids. The germline V gene encodes CDR1 LGHNT and CDR2 FRNRAP. The V end lost 4 bases, the J end lost 14 bases, and 17 bases lay between the germline ends. The CDR3 loop reads CASGSPLQGSFF. The CDR3 coding sequence is TGTGCTAGTGGTTCGCCCCTCCAGGGGAGCTTCTTT.

V usage is TRBV29-1 and J usage is TRBJ2-4; 8 bases are shared with TRBD2. CDR1 is SQVTM and CDR2 is ANQGSEA in the germline V gene. J was trimmed by 0 bases and V by 8 bases; bases with no gene match: 3. There are 13 residues in the CDR3. CDR3 loop: CSSGGRAKNIQYF. DNA for the CDR3: TGCAGCTCGGGGGGGAGAGCCAAAAACATTCAGTACTTC.

The chain carries TRBV2 and TRBJ1-4; no definite D call. This CDR3 spans 14 amino acids. Germline V CDR1 and CDR2: SNHLY, FYNNEI. With 6 bases removed from V and 0 bases from J, the gap between germline ends came to 8 bases. CDR3 DNA sequence: TGTGCCAGCAGCCGAGCTGCAACTAATGAAAAACTGTTTTTT. It translates to CASSRAATNEKLFF.